The 16 T cell receptor beta chains reported below all come from one sample, sequenced in a study of cytomegalovirus exposure and HLA in healthy donors. Amplification used 60 Vbeta primers and 13 Jbeta primers. Using immunoSEQ multiplex PCR, the repertoire was profiled, and TCRdb retains in-frame clones only, with some absent. Seen here are roughly 130,000 clones, approximately 80% observed once, and the top ten hold approximately 3%. The sequenced sample was PBMCs. These receptors originate from a boy younger than 10 in good health and CMV-seronegative.

In its sample, this clone was seen a few times. This rearrangement joins TRBV4-2 to TRBJ2-1; 13 positions match TRBD2. The CDR3 has 15 residues. The ends lost 7 bases at V and 9 bases at J; junction bases unmatched: 9. Germline CDR1 is LGHNA and CDR2 is YNFKEQ. The CDR3 sequence: CASKLAGGQVSEQFF. In nucleotides, the CDR3 is TGTGCCAGCAAACTAGCGGGGGGGCAGGTGAGTGAGCAGTTCTTC.

Many counts were recorded for this clone. This chain links TRBV5-3 with TRBJ1-1; 9 bases are shared with TRBD1. TRBV5-3 is placed among ORFs of uncertain function. The CDR3 covers 12 residues. V lost 5 bases to trimming and J lost 9 bases; unmatched junction nucleotides: 5. Here the CDR3 reads CARRPYRGQAFF. The CDR3, as DNA: TGTGCCAGAAGACCCTACAGGGGGCAAGCTTTCTTT.

The chain carries TRBV2 and TRBJ1-2; D not resolved. This CDR3 contains 14 residues. Trimming shortened V by 3 bases and J by 0 bases, and 8 bases separated the two germline ends. Per the germline V gene, CDR1 is SNHLY and CDR2 is FYNNEI. The CDR3 sequence: CASSDEITNYGYTF. CDR3 nucleotides: TGTGCCAGCAGTGATGAGATAACTAACTATGGCTACACCTTC.

The CDR3 DNA reads as TGTGCCAGCAGCACTATCCTTAGCACAGATACGCAGTATTTT. Amino acids: CASSTILSTDTQYF. V and J are TRBV11-2 and TRBJ2-3; D is uncertain. V lost 5 bases and J 0 bases, leaving 9 bases between the germline ends. This CDR3 region has 14 residues. CDR1 SGHAT and CDR2 FQNNGV come from the germline V gene.

The chain is built from TRBV30 and TRBJ1-2, with a tentative D call TRBD1 (5 bases). The ends were cut back, 0 bases at V and 8 bases at J, with 7 bases in the middle. The CDR3 runs to 11 residues. In germline, CDR1 is GTSNPN, CDR2 SVGIG (reference sequence). The CDR3: CAWSVGQGYTF. In DNA, the CDR3 is TGTGCCTGGAGTGTGGGGCAGGGCTACACCTTC.

The chain links TRBV4-3 to TRBJ1-1, with a possible D match to TRBD1 (5 bases). The CDR3 loop spans 20 amino acids. The ends were cut back, 3 bases at V and 0 bases at J, with 26 bases in the middle. The germline V gene encodes CDR1 LGHNA and CDR2 YSLEER. This CDR3 reads CASSHLREYKGTYVNTEAFF. The DNA of the CDR3 is TGCGCCAGCAGCCATTTAAGGGAGTACAAGGGGACTTATGTGAACACTGAAGCTTTCTTT.

The chain has TRBV9 and TRBJ2-1; D is possibly TRBD2 (6 bases). The CDR3 has 15 residues. V lost 1 base and J 1 base, leaving 9 bases between the germline ends. The germline CDR1 and CDR2 sequences are SGDLS and YYNGEE. CDR3 nucleotides: TGTGCCAGCAGCGTATTGAGCGGGTCCTACAATGAGCAGTTCTTC. Translation gives CASSVLSGSYNEQFF. Full variable domain (missing parts from reference TRBV9 and TRBJ2-1): DSGVTQTPKHLITATGQRVTLRCSPRSGDLSVYWYQQSLDQGLQFLIQYYNGEERAKGNILERFSAQQFPDLHSELNLSSLELGDSALYFCASSVLSGSYNEQFFGPGTRLTVL.

V is TRBV6-5 and J is TRBJ2-1; the match to TRBD2 covers 8 bases. Germline V gene sequence: CDR1 MNHEY, CDR2 SVGAGI. The J segment lost 4 bases and the V segment lost 9 bases, leaving 8 bases of the junction unmatched. The CDR3 runs 14 residues. The CDR3 DNA sequence: TGTGCCAGTTTGGGGGCGGGAGGTTACAATGAGCAGTTCTTC. Translation gives CASLGAGGYNEQFF.

V is TRBV7-9 and J is TRBJ2-7; 7 bases map to TRBD1. Germline CDR1 reads SEHNR; CDR2 reads FQNEAQ (reference sequence). The V and J ends lost 4 bases and 2 bases, in that order; junction bases with no gene match: 8. CDR3 length equals 15 residues. CDR3 sequence: CASSSTGIFPYEQYF. CDR3 DNA: TGTGCCAGCAGCTCGACAGGGATATTCCCCTACGAGCAGTACTTC.

For the CDR3, the DNA is TGTGCCAGCAGTCGAACAGGTGGGACAGGATATAATGAGCAGTTCTTC. This translates into CASSRTGGTGYNEQFF. This chain connects TRBV27 to TRBJ2-1; the match to TRBD1 covers 8 bases. V lost 5 bases, J lost 7 bases, and 13 bases stayed unmatched. This CDR3 comprises 16 residues. CDR1 is MNHEY and CDR2 is SMNVEV in the germline V gene (reference sequence).

The V and J genes are TRBV27 and TRBJ2-5, with D unclear. Trimming stripped 6 bases from V and 4 bases from J, with 12 bases between. Germline CDR1 is MNHEY and CDR2 is SMNVEV (reference sequence). This CDR3 is 13 amino acids long. CDR3 residues: CASSLGWRETQYF. The CDR3 nucleotides read TGTGCCAGCAGCCTCGGGTGGAGAGAGACCCAGTACTTC.

The rearrangement links TRBV27 to TRBJ1-2; D ambiguous. Germline CDR1 reads MNHEY; CDR2 reads SMNVEV (reference sequence). Between the trimmed V and J ends, which lost 0 bases and 4 bases, there was a span of 12 bases. The CDR3 consists of 15 residues. The DNA for the CDR3 is TGTGCCAGCAGTTTATCAACCCCAGAGGGCTATGGCTACACCTTC. Its translation is CASSLSTPEGYGYTF.

V and J are TRBV11-1 and TRBJ2-7; D may be TRBD1 (7 bases). This CDR3 spans 14 amino acids. Germline CDR1 is SGHAT and CDR2 is FQDESV (reference sequence). V lost 5 bases, J lost 3 bases, and 14 bases lay in between. CDR3 sequence reads: CASSRGTVNYEQYF. The CDR3 nucleotides read TGTGCCAGCAGCCGCGGGACAGTTAACTACGAGCAGTACTTC.

The DNA of the CDR3 is TGTGCCAGCAGCTTAAGTTGGCAGGCCCATGGCTACACCTTC. It yields the protein CASSLSWQAHGYTF. V usage is TRBV13 and J usage is TRBJ1-2; the D is unclear. The germline V and J ends were trimmed by 2 bases and 6 bases, with 13 bases remaining between them. The length of the CDR3 is 14 residues. Germline V gene sequence: CDR1 PRHDT, CDR2 FYEKMQ (reference sequence).

This clone was observed once. The chain couples TRBV7-8 to TRBJ1-2; tentative D call: TRBD1 (6 bases). The CDR3 is made up of 18 amino acids. Germline CDR1 SGHVS, CDR2 FQNEAQ. Trimming cost V 2 bases and J 2 bases, with 21 bases left between them. CDR3 coding DNA: TGTGCCAGCAGCTTACGGTTACAGGGAGAGGTTAGAAACTATGGCTACACCTTC. It yields the protein CASSLRLQGEVRNYGYTF. Complete variable domain (other parts from reference TRBV7-8 and TRBJ1-2): GAGVSQSPRYKVAKRGQDVALRCDPISGHVSLFWYQQALGQGPEFLTYFQNEAQLDKSGLPSDRFFAERPEGSVSTLKIQRTQQEDSAVYLCASSLRLQGEVRNYGYTFGSGTRLTVV.

This chain connects TRBV5-4 to TRBJ2-7; the match to TRBD1 covers 9 bases. Germline loops: CDR1 SGHNT, CDR2 YYREEE (reference sequence). This CDR3 is 15 amino acids long. After removal of 5 bases from V and 0 bases from J, the junction contained 6 bases not matched to a gene. The CDR3 protein is CASRSTGGSSYEQYV. The CDR3 DNA follows: TGTGCCAGCAGATCGACAGGGGGAAGCTCCTACGAGCAGTACGTC.